This T cell receptor (beta chain) stems from a study of technical replicates of blood from a few donors. CDR1 and CDR2 (germline): MDHEN, SYDVKM. Trimming removed 2 bases at V and 7 bases at J, with 15 bases between. The CDR3 runs 15 residues. Generated by immunoSEQ multiplex PCR, the TCRdb table keeps only in-frame clones and is missing some. The table includes 80,000 or so clones, approximately 94% detected once. Specimen: T cells isolated from PBMCs. The receptor was derived from a human donor in good health. The chain carries TRBV28 and TRBJ1-5, with D possibly being TRBD1 (6 bases). The CDR3 loop reads CASSLGVGGEQPQHF. CDR3 nucleotides: TGTGCCAGCAGTTTAGGGGTAGGGGGGGAACAGCCCCAGCATTTT.